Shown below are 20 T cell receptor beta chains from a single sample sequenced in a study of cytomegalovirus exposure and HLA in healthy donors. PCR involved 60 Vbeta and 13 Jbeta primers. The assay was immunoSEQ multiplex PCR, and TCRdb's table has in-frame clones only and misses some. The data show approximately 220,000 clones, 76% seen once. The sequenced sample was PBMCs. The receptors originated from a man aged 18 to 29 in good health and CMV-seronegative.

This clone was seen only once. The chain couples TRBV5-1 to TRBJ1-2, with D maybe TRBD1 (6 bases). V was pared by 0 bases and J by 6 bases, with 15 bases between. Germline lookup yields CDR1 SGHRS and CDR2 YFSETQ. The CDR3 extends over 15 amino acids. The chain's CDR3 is CASSLDPQGPDGYTF. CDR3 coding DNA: TGCGCCAGCAGCTTGGATCCCCAGGGGCCGGATGGCTACACCTTC.

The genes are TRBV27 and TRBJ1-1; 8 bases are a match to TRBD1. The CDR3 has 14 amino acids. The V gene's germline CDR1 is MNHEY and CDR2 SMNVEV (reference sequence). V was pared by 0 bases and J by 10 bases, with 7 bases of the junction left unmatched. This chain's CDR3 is CASSLSMTGAGAFF. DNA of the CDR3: TGTGCCAGCAGTTTATCGATGACAGGGGCCGGAGCTTTCTTT.

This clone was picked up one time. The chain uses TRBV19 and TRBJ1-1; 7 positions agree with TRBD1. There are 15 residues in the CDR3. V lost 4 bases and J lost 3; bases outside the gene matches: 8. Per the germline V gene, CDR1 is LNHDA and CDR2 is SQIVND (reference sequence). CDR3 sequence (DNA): TGTGCCAGTAGTACTCGGACAGGTTGGTACACTGAAGCTTTCTTT. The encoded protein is CASSTRTGWYTEAFF. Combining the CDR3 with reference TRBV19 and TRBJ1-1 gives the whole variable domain DGGITQSPKYLFRKEGQNVTLSCEQNLNHDAMYWYRQDPGQGLRLIYYSQIVNDFQKGDIAEGYSVSREKKESFPLTVTSAQKNPTAFYLCASSTRTGWYTEAFFGQGTRLTVV.

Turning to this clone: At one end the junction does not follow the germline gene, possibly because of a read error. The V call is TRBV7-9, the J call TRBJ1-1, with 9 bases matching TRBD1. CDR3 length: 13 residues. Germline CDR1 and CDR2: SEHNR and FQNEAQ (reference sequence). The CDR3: CSSSSDRGSEAFF. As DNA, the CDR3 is TGTTCCAGCAGTTCCGACAGGGGGTCCGAAGCTTTCTTT.

In DNA form, the CDR3 reads TGTGCCAGTAGTATTTGGGGAGACTCCTACAATGAGCAGTTCTTC. Translating gives CASSIWGDSYNEQFF. The J gene is TRBJ2-1, the V gene TRBV19, with D perhaps TRBD2 (5 bases). This CDR3 has 15 amino acids. With 3 bases removed from V and 0 bases from J, the gap between germline ends came to 9 bases. Germline V gene lookup returns CDR1 LNHDA and CDR2 SQIVND (reference sequence).

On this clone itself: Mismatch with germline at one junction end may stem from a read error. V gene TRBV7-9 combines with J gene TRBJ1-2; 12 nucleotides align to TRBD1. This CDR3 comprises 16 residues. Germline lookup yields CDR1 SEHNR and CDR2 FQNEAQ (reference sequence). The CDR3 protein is CSSSASGQGASNGYTF. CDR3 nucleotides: TGTTCCAGCAGCGCATCGGGACAGGGGGCGTCGAATGGCTACACCTTC.

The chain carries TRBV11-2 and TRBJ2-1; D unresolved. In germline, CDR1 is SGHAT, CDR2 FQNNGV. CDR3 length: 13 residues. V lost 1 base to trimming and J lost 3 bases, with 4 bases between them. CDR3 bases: TGTGCCAGCAGCTTAGTCAGCTACAATGAGCAGTTCTTC. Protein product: CASSLVSYNEQFF.

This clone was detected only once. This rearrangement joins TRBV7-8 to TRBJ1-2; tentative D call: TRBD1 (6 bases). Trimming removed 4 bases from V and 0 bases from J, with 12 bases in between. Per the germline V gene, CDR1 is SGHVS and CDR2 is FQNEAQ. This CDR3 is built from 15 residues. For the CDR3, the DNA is TGTGCCAGCAGCTCCGTCTCAGGGGCTAACTATGGCTACACCTTC. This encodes CASSSVSGANYGYTF.

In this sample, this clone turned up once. CDR3 bases: TGTGCCAGCACCCTCAGCAGGGGGTCGGGTAGCAATCAGCCCCAGCATTTT. This encodes CASTLSRGSGSNQPQHF. V gene TRBV5-7 combines with J gene TRBJ1-5, with 7 bases identical to TRBD1. TRBV5-7 counts as an open reading frame of uncertain function. The length of the CDR3 is 17 residues. V trimming: 6 bases; J trimming: 0 bases; junction bases outside the gene matches: 12.

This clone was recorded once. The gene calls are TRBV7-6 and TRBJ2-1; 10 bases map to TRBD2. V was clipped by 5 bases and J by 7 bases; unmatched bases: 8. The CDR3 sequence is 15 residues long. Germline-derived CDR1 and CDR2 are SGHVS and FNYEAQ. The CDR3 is CASSPPAGGPNEQFF. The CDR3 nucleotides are TGTGCCAGCAGCCCCCCAGCGGGAGGGCCGAATGAGCAGTTCTTC. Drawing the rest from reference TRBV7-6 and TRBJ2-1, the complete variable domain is GAGVSQSPRYKVTKRGQDVALRCDPISGHVSLYWYRQALGQGPEFLTYFNYEAQQDKSGLPNDRFSAERPEGSISTLTIQRTEQRDSAMYRCASSPPAGGPNEQFFGPGTRLTVL.

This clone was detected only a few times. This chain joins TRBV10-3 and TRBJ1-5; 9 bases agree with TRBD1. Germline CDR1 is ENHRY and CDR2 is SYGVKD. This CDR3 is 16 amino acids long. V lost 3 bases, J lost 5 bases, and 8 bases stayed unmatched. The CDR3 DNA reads TGTGCCATCAGTGACATTGACAGGGGGGCCTATCAGCCCCAGCATTTT. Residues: CAISDIDRGAYQPQHF.

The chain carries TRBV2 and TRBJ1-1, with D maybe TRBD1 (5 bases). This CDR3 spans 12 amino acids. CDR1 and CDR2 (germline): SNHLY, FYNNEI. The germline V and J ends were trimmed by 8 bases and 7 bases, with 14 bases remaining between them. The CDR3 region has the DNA TGTGCCAGCGTTCAGGGAACCAGTGAAGCTTTCTTT. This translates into CASVQGTSEAFF. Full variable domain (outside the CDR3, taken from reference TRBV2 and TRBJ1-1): EPEVTQTPSHQVTQMGQEVILRCVPISNHLYFYWYRQILGQKVEFLVSFYNNEISEKSEIFDDQFSVERPDGSNFTLKIRSTKLEDSAMYFCASVQGTSEAFFGQGTRLTVV.

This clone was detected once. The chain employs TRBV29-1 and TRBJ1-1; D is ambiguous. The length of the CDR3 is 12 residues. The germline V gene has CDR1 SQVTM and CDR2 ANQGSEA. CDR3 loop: CRVTMWNTEAFF. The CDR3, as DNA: TGCAGGGTTACAATGTGGAACACTGAAGCTTTCTTT.

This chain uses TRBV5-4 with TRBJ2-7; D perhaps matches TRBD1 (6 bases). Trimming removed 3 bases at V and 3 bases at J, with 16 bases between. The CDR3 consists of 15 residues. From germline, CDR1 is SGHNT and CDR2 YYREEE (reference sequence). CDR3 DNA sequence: TGTGCCAGCAGCTGGGGTGGGCAGGGGAGCTACGAGCAGTACTTC. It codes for CASSWGGQGSYEQYF.

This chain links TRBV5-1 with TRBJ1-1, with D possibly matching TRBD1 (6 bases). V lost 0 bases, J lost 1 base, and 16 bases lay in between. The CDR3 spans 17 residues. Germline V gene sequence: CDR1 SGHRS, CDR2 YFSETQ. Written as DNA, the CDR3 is TGCGCCAGCAGCTTGGGTTTGTACGGGGGGGCGAACACTGAAGCTTTCTTT. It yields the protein CASSLGLYGGANTEAFF.

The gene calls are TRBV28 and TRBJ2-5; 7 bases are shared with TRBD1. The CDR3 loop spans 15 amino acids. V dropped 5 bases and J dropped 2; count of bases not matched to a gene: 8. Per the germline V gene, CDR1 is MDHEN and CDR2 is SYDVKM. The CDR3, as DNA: TGTGCCAGCAGTGCGACAGGGAAGTTACAAGAGACCCAGTACTTC. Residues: CASSATGKLQETQYF.

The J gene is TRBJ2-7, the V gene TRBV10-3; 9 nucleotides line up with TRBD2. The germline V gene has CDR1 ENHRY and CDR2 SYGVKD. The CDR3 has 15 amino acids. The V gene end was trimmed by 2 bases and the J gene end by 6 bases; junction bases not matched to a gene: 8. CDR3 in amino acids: CAISERSGSGFEQYF. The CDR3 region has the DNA TGTGCCATCAGTGAGCGTAGCGGGAGTGGCTTCGAGCAGTACTTC.

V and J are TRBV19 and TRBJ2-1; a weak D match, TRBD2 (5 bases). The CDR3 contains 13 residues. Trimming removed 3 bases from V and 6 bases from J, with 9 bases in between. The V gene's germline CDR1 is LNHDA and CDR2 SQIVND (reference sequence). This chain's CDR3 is CASSILGSNEQFF. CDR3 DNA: TGTGCCAGTAGTATTCTAGGGAGCAATGAGCAGTTCTTC. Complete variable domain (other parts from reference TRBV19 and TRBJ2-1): DGGITQSPKYLFRKEGQNVTLSCEQNLNHDAMYWYRQDPGQGLRLIYYSQIVNDFQKGDIAEGYSVSREKKESFPLTVTSAQKNPTAFYLCASSILGSNEQFFGPGTRLTVL.

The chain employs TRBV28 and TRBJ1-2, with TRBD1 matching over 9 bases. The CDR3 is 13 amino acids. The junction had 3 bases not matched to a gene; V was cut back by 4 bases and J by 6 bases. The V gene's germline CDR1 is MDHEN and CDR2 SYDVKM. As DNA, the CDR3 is TGTGCCAGCAGTTCTACAGGGGGCGATGGCTACACCTTC. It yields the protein CASSSTGGDGYTF.

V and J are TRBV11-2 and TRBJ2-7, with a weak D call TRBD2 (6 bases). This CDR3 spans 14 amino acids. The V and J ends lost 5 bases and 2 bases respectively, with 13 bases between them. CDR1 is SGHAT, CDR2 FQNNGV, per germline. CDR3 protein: CASSPGDGPYEQYF. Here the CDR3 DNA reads TGTGCCAGCAGCCCGGGGGACGGGCCCTACGAGCAGTACTTC.